Following are 14 T cell receptor beta chains from one sample sequenced in a study of T cell responses to AZD1222 COVID-19 vaccine. Only in-frame clones appear in the TCRdb table, and some are missing; sequencing was by immunoSEQ multiplex PCR. The repertoire consists of roughly 80,000 clones, with over 80% occurring once and the leading ten covering under 5%. The input for sequencing was peripheral blood, taken on day 0 of MenACWY control vaccination. These receptors came from an adult in good health.

The CDR3 nucleotides read TGTGCCAGCAGTTTGGGATCAGGTTTGAATCAGCCCCAGCATTTT. It translates to CASSLGSGLNQPQHF. The rearrangement joins TRBV6-5 to TRBJ1-5, with D unclear. The germline V gene has CDR1 MNHEY and CDR2 SVGAGI. The CDR3 contains 15 residues. The V end was cut by 4 bases, the J end by 4 bases, with 14 bases between.

J is TRBJ1-5 and V is TRBV28; D gene uncertain. V lost 3 bases to trimming and J lost 5 bases, with 11 bases between them. CDR3 length: 14 amino acids. Germline CDR1 reads MDHEN; CDR2 reads SYDVKM. The chain's CDR3 is CASSFLGGDQPQHF. The CDR3, as DNA: TGTGCCAGCAGTTTTCTCGGAGGAGATCAGCCCCAGCATTTT. The variable domain in full, with the rest retrieved from reference TRBV28 and TRBJ1-5, is DVKVTQSSRYLVKRTGEKVFLECVQDMDHENMFWYRQDPGLGLRLIYFSYDVKMKEKGDIPEGYSVSREKKERFSLILESASTNQTSMYLCASSFLGGDQPQHFGDGTRLSIL.

The chain combines TRBV10-2 with TRBJ2-1; no definite D call. Trimming took 10 bases from V and 9 from J, leaving 10 bases between them. The CDR3 loop spans 10 amino acids. Germline assignment: CDR1 WSHSY and CDR2 SAAADI. CDR3 amino acids: CATQGFEQFF. The CDR3 bases are TGCGCCACCCAAGGTTTTGAGCAGTTCTTC.

A remark on this clone: One end of the junction does not line up with germline, which may come from a read error. This chain joins TRBV30 and TRBJ1-4, with D unresolved. Germline CDR1 is GTSNPN and CDR2 is SVGIG (reference sequence). CDR3 length equals 12 residues. The CDR3 nucleotides read TGTGCTTGGAGAGGGAACCATGAAAAACTGTTTTTT. Translated, it gives CAWRGNHEKLFF.

This chain uses TRBV7-6 with TRBJ2-2; D unclear. V lost 2 bases and J 0 bases, leaving 7 bases between the germline ends. This CDR3 has 15 residues. Germline V CDR1 and CDR2: SGHVS, FNYEAQ. The CDR3 loop reads CASSLNPSNTGELFF. The DNA of the CDR3 is TGTGCCAGCAGCTTAAACCCCTCGAACACCGGGGAGCTGTTTTTT.

The rearrangement uses TRBV18 and TRBJ2-7, with a possible D match to TRBD2 (5 bases). The germline V gene encodes CDR1 KGHSH and CDR2 LQKENI. The CDR3 has 12 residues. Trimming cost V 3 bases and J 6 bases, with 9 bases left between them. The CDR3 protein is CASSPREPEQYF. CDR3 in DNA: TGTGCCAGCTCACCTAGGGAGCCCGAGCAGTACTTC.

The chain has TRBV12-5 and TRBJ1-1; D remains ambiguous. The CDR3 contains 14 residues. Germline loops: CDR1 LGHNT, CDR2 FRNRAP. V lost 3 bases, J lost 1 base, and 9 bases lay in between. The CDR3 region is CASGFTTGNTEAFF. In DNA form, the CDR3 reads TGTGCTAGTGGTTTTACGACGGGGAACACTGAAGCTTTCTTT. The entire variable domain, with the rest obtained from reference TRBV12-5 and TRBJ1-1, is as follows: DARVTQTPRHKVTEMGQEVTMRCQPILGHNTVFWYRQTMMQGLELLAYFRNRAPLDDSGMPKDRFSAEMPDATLATLKIQPSEPRDSAVYFCASGFTTGNTEAFFGQGTRLTVV.

The J gene is TRBJ2-2, the V gene TRBV10-3, with 7 bases aligning to TRBD1. The V gene end was trimmed by 9 bases and the J gene end by 4 bases; junction bases not matched to a gene: 8. The CDR3 loop spans 14 amino acids. CDR1 is ENHRY and CDR2 is SYGVKD in the germline V gene. The CDR3 reads CAIQTGTTTGELFF. Written as DNA, the CDR3 is TGTGCCATTCAGACAGGGACGACCACCGGGGAGCTGTTTTTT.

The chain is built from TRBV2 and TRBJ1-5; D remains unclear. V gave up 2 bases and J gave up 1 base, with 24 bases separating them. Germline V gene sequence: CDR1 SNHLY, CDR2 FYNNEI. The CDR3 has 20 residues. Here the CDR3 reads CASSEFRRQLSTGSNQPQHF. The CDR3 region has the DNA TGTGCCAGCAGTGAATTTCGGCGCCAACTGAGTACGGGAAGCAATCAGCCCCAGCATTTT. Using reference TRBV2 and TRBJ1-5 for the parts outside the CDR3, the full variable domain is EPEVTQTPSHQVTQMGQEVILRCVPISNHLYFYWYRQILGQKVEFLVSFYNNEISEKSEIFDDQFSVERPDGSNFTLKIRSTKLEDSAMYFCASSEFRRQLSTGSNQPQHFGDGTRLSIL.

This chain uses TRBV7-3 with TRBJ2-5; 7 nucleotides line up with TRBD1. Germline trimming cut 5 bases from V and 13 bases from J; bases unmatched to any gene: 22. The CDR3 is 16 amino acids. CDR1 and CDR2 (germline): SGHTA, FQGTGA. The CDR3 coding sequence is TGTGCCAGCAGCGAACTCCCCCCGGGACAGACCTCACCCTGGTACTTC. Translating gives CASSELPPGQTSPWYF.

This CDR3 reads CASSEGLAGEDTQYF. The CDR3 coding sequence is TGTGCCAGCAGCGAAGGACTAGCGGGGGAAGATACGCAGTATTTT. The V gene is TRBV9, the J gene TRBJ2-3, with TRBD2 matching over 13 bases. Germline V gene lookup returns CDR1 SGDLS and CDR2 YYNGEE. V was pared by 3 bases and J by 5 bases, with 3 bases of the junction left unmatched. The CDR3 spans 15 residues.

This chain joins TRBV5-1 and TRBJ2-2; D is possibly TRBD1 or TRBD2 (6 bases each). The V gene's germline CDR1 is SGHRS and CDR2 YFSETQ. The V end was cut by 6 bases, the J end by 6 bases, with 12 bases between. CDR3 length: 13 amino acids. The CDR3 loop reads CASNSRGPGELFF. The CDR3 DNA reads TGCGCCAGCAACTCTCGGGGGCCCGGGGAGCTGTTTTTT. Full variable domain (remainder filled in from reference TRBV5-1 and TRBJ2-2): KAGVTQTPRYLIKTRGQQVTLSCSPISGHRSVSWYQQTPGQGLQFLFEYFSETQRNKGNFPGRFSGRQFSNSRSEMNVSTLELGDSALYLCASNSRGPGELFFGEGSRLTVL.

The J gene is TRBJ2-1, the V gene TRBV5-3; 15 bases line up with TRBD2. TRBV5-3 is an ORF, and what it does is uncertain. The J segment lost 10 bases and the V segment lost 1 base, leaving 15 bases of the junction unmatched. There are 19 residues in the CDR3. CDR3 sequence reads: CARSLLLFPAGTSGREQFF. For the CDR3, the DNA is TGTGCCAGAAGCTTGCTACTTTTTCCCGCCGGGACTAGCGGGAGGGAGCAGTTCTTC.

J is TRBJ1-2 and V is TRBV29-1; TRBD1 might be the D (6 bases). This CDR3 has 13 residues. The V and J ends lost 0 bases and 8 bases respectively, with 13 bases between them. CDR1 and CDR2 (germline): SQVTM, ANQGSEA. The DNA of the CDR3 is TGCAGCGTTGAAGAATTGGGGGCGGGCGGCTACACCTTC. This encodes CSVEELGAGGYTF.